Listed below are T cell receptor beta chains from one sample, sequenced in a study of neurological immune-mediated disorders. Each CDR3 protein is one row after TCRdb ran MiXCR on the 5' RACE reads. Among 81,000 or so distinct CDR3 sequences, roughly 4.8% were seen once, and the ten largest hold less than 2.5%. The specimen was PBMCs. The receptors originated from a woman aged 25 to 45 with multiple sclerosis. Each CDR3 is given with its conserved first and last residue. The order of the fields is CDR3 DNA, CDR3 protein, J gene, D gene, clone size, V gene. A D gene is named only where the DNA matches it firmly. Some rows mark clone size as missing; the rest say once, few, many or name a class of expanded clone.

TGTGCCAGCAGCTTACTCGGAGGTGCGACGGGGGCAGCTTTGGACTATGGCTACACCTTC	CASSLLGGATGAALDYGYTF	TRBJ1-2	-	-	TRBV7-9
TGTGCCAGCAGTTTCGCGGGAGTAATGGACAATGAGCAGTTCTTC	CASSFAGVMDNEQFF	TRBJ2-1	TRBD2	many	TRBV6-2/TRBV6-3
TGTGCCAGCAGTCACTTACAGGGAGGAATAGCCAAAAACATTCAGTACTTC	CASSHLQGGIAKNIQYF	TRBJ2-4	-	many	TRBV27
TGCGCCAGCAGCTTGGCCCAGGGGGTCTCCTACAATGAGCAGTTCTTC	CASSLAQGVSYNEQFF	TRBJ2-1	TRBD1	many	TRBV5-1
TGCGCCAGCAGTTTGGACAGTAACGAGCAGTACTTC	CASSLDSNEQYF	TRBJ2-7	-	many	TRBV5-1
TGCAGTGCTAGAGGAGGGGTGCGCACAGATACGCAGTATTTT	CSARGGVRTDTQYF	TRBJ2-3	-	few	TRBV20-1
TGTGCCAGCAGCTTGCTGGAGGGGGCTTCATTATTGAGCTCCTATAATTCACCCCTCCACTTT	CASSLLEGASLLSSYNSPLHF	TRBJ1-6	TRBD1	many	TRBV5-5
TGTGCCAGCGGAATCGGCGGGACAGAGGCCTACAATGAGCAGTTCTTC	CASGIGGTEAYNEQFF	TRBJ2-1	-	many	TRBV14
TGTGCCAGCAGCTTCTACACTGAAGCTTTCTTT	CASSFYTEAFF	TRBJ1-1	-	-	TRBV12-3/TRBV12-4
TGCAGTGCCTTGACCCGGTTTGAGCAGTACTTC	CSALTRFEQYF	TRBJ2-7	-	-	TRBV20-1
TGCGCCAGCAGCGACGCGATTGAGCAGTTCTTC	CASSDAIEQFF	TRBJ2-1	-	many	TRBV5-1
TGTGCCAGCAGTCCCTATACGGAGGACACAGATACGCAGTATTTT	CASSPYTEDTDTQYF	TRBJ2-3	-	many	TRBV12-3/TRBV12-4
TGTGCCAGCAGTTTTTCAGGGACAGGTATCTACAATGAGCAGTTCTTC	CASSFSGTGIYNEQFF	TRBJ2-1	TRBD1	many	TRBV27
TGCAGCGTTGAAGAAGCAGGGGGCAATGAGCAGTTCTTC	CSVEEAGGNEQFF	TRBJ2-1	TRBD1	many	TRBV29-1
TGTGCCAGCAGCATCAGTATTTCGGGGGAGCTGTTTTTT	CASSISISGELFF	TRBJ2-2	-	many	TRBV6-2/TRBV6-3
TGCGCCAGCAGCTTGGCCATGGGGGTGGCCTACGAGCAGTACTTC	CASSLAMGVAYEQYF	TRBJ2-7	-	-	TRBV5-1
TGTGCCAGCCTGACTAGCGAGAACACCGGGGAGCTGTTTTTT	CASLTSENTGELFF	TRBJ2-2	TRBD2	many	TRBV5-4
TGTGCCAGCAGCCAGGACAGCGTTAATTCACCCCTCCACTTT	CASSQDSVNSPLHF	TRBJ1-6	-	many	TRBV7-8
TGTGCCAGCAGCGTAGTAGGGCAGATCACAGATACGCAGTATTTT	CASSVVGQITDTQYF	TRBJ2-3	-	many	TRBV9
TGCGCCAGCAGGGGGGGGGAGACCCAGTCCAATGAGCAGTTCTTC	CASRGGETQSNEQFF	TRBJ2-1	TRBD2	few	TRBV5-1
TGCAGTGCTACCAGCAGGGCCGTCAATGAGCAGTTCTTC	CSATSRAVNEQFF	TRBJ2-1	-	many	TRBV20-1
TGTGCCAGCCGAGGGGACACTGAAGCTTTCTTT	CASRGDTEAFF	TRBJ1-1	-	many	TRBV12-3/TRBV12-4
TGTGCCAGCAGTTACTCGAGCGCAGGTAGCTATGGCTACACCTTC	CASSYSSAGSYGYTF	TRBJ1-2	-	many	TRBV6-5
TGCAGTGCTAGGAAGGCGGCTAGCGGGAGGCACGAGCAGTACTTC	CSARKAASGRHEQYF	TRBJ2-7	TRBD2	few	TRBV20-1
TGCAGTGCAAACGACGGGAGAAGGTCCTACAATGAGCAGTTCTTC	CSANDGRRSYNEQFF	TRBJ2-1	-	many	TRBV20-1
TGTGCCAGCAGTGTCAGGGGTAATACGCAGTATTTT	CASSVRGNTQYF	TRBJ2-3	-	many	TRBV12-3/TRBV12-4
TGTGCCAGCAGCGGTTCTGGGGCCAACGTCCTGACTTTC	CASSGSGANVLTF	TRBJ2-6	-	many	TRBV3-1
TGTGCCAGCAGCCCCGGGACAGGTCGTTTGTTTTTT	CASSPGTGRLFF	TRBJ1-4	TRBD1	few	TRBV12-3/TRBV12-4
TGTGCCAGCAGTTACTTACCCCTCCATGGGGGCTCTAGCGGGAGCTCAGATACGCAGTATTTT	CASSYLPLHGGSSGSSDTQYF	TRBJ2-3	TRBD2	once	TRBV6-6
TGTGCCAGCAGTCTAGCGGGGGGACGCACAGATACGCAGTATTTT	CASSLAGGRTDTQYF	TRBJ2-3	TRBD2	many	TRBV6-5
TGTGCCAGCAGTCTGGAGCCCAGGGCGCACACTGAAGCTTTCTTT	CASSLEPRAHTEAFF	TRBJ1-1	-	few	TRBV5-5
TGCAGTGCTAGGGGTATGACCGGGACTGGGATCACCGGGGAGCTGTTTTTT	CSARGMTGTGITGELFF	TRBJ2-2	-	many	TRBV20-1
TGCGCCAGCCGGATTGGGGGTTACCGGCCCACAGATACGCAGTATTTT	CASRIGGYRPTDTQYF	TRBJ2-3	-	many	TRBV5-1
TGTGCCAGCAGTCCGTCAGGCGCCGAGTGGACTGAAGCTTTCTTT	CASSPSGAEWTEAFF	TRBJ1-1	-	many	TRBV12-3/TRBV12-4
TGCAGTGCTAGAGTGGCCCGGACAACTAATGAAAAACTGTTTTTT	CSARVARTTNEKLFF	TRBJ1-4	-	few	TRBV20-1
TGCAGTGCTAGCCGGACAGAGAACACCGGGGAGCTGTTTTTT	CSASRTENTGELFF	TRBJ2-2	-	many	TRBV20-1